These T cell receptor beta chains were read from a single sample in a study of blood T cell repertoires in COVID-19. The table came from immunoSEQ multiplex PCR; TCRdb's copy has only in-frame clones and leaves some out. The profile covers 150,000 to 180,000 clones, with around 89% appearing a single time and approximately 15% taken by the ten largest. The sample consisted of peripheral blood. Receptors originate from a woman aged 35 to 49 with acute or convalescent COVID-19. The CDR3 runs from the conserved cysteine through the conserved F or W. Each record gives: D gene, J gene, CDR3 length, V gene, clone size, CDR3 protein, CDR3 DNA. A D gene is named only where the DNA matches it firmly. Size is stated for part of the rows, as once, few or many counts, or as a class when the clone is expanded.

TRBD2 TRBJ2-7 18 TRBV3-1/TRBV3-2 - CASSQEFQKTSGSYEQYF TGTGCCAGCAGCCAAGAATTTCAAAAAACTAGCGGCTCCTACGAGCAGTACTTC
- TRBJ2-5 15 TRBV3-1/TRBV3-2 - CASSQALRVLETQYF TGTGCCAGCAGCCAAGCTTTACGCGTTTTGGAGACCCAGTACTTC
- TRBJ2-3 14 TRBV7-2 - CASSLATSTDTQYF TGTGCCAGCAGCTTAGCCACTAGCACAGATACGCAGTATTTT
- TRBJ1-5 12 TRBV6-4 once CASRGRGQPQHF TGTGCCAGCAGGGGGCGCGGACAGCCCCAGCATTTT
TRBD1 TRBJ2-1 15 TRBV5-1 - CASSRATGLGNEQFF TGCGCCAGCAGCCGTGCGACAGGGTTGGGCAATGAGCAGTTCTTC
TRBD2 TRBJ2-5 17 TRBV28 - CASSRITSGSYQETQYF TGTGCCAGCAGCCGAATAACTAGCGGGTCGTACCAAGAGACCCAGTACTTC
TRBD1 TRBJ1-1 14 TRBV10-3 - CAIRGTGSNTEAFF TGTGCCATCAGGGGGACAGGGTCGAACACTGAAGCTTTCTTT
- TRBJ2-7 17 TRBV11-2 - CASSSGRVAGSSYEQYF TGTGCCAGCAGCTCCGGTAGGGTTGCGGGGAGTTCCTACGAGCAGTACTTC
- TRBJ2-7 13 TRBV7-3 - CASSSSLTSEQYF TGTGCCAGCAGCTCTTCCCTAACCTCCGAGCAGTACTTC
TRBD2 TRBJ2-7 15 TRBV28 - CASSKTSGGSYEQYF TGTGCCAGCAGCAAGACTAGCGGGGGCTCCTACGAGCAGTACTTC
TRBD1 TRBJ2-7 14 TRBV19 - CASSTTGDSYEQYF TGTGCCAGTAGTACGACAGGGGACTCCTACGAGCAGTACTTC
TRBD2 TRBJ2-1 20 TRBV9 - CASSIGRFGLTSGEYNEQFF TGTGCCAGCAGCATTGGGAGGTTTGGGCTGACTAGCGGGGAATACAATGAGCAGTTCTTC
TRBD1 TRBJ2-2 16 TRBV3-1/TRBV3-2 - CASSQGGQGLTGELFF TGTGCCAGCAGCCAAGGAGGACAGGGATTGACCGGGGAGCTGTTTTTT
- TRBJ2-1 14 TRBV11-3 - CASSFRDEYNEQFF TGTGCCAGCAGCTTCCGGGATGAATACAATGAGCAGTTCTTC
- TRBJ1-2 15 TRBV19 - CASSTLDISNYGYTF TGTGCCAGTAGTACTCTGGACATTTCTAACTATGGCTACACCTTC
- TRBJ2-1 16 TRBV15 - CATSRDMRAGSYEQFF TGTGCCACCAGCAGAGACATGCGGGCCGGGAGCTATGAGCAGTTCTTC
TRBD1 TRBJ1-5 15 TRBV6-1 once CASSRGQSSNQPQHF TGTGCCAGCAGTCGGGGACAGTCTAGCAATCAGCCCCAGCATTTT
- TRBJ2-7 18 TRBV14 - CASSQLGFSKGQSYEQYF TGTGCCAGCAGCCAACTAGGGTTTAGTAAAGGACAGTCCTACGAGCAGTACTTC